This T cell receptor (beta chain) emerged from a study of radiation and T cells in renal cell carcinoma (dated by TCRdb to the early 2020s). At the level of the whole study: In total, about 50 samples underwent TCR beta sequencing: about 25 tumors plus 27 peripheral blood samples. The final blood draw took place at 4 weeks after radiation, the same time as nephrectomy. Across all 50 or so samples, 3,800,000 or so unique CDR3 nucleotide sequences encoding over 2.5 million unique CDR3 amino acid sequences were identified. On the study overall, not on this receptor specifically: Blood repertoire dynamics were not followed beyond 4 weeks after treatment. Because the trial had a single-armed design, the trial could not examine how radiation dose or scheduling affected the TCR repertoire. In blood, the top tumor clonotypes increased from baseline to 2 weeks after radiation and then shrank by 4 weeks, which suggests a temporary expansion of tumor-resident clones. Because pretreatment tumor biopsies were not available, the study could not determine whether clonotypes were already present within the tumor at baseline.

The sample's time point, from its label and the paper: blood 4 weeks post-SBRT, at nephrectomy. What this sample's treatment or condition label stands for: 15 Gy SBRT to primary tumor, nephrectomy 4 weeks later. The samples were drawn from a clinical trial, where primary renal cell carcinomas were treated with 15 Gy of stereotactic body radiation therapy and then removed by nephrectomy 4 weeks afterward. To track tumor-enriched clonotypes, serial peripheral blood was sampled from radiation-treated patients at baseline and at 2 weeks and 4 weeks after SBRT. All patients had renal cell carcinoma with clear cell pathology. The QIAamp DNA Blood Mini Kit (Qiagen) was used to prepare genomic DNA for TCR sequencing. The analyses included only samples that passed all quality control checks. The CDR3 has 19 amino acids, counting the end cysteine and phenylalanine. Only the CDR3 DNA stays, 57 bases, in frame from base 1. For this chain, trimming is 1 base at the V end and 1 base at the J end, and the number of junction bases without a gene match is 5. As encoded in the germline V gene (reference sequence), CDR1 is LNHNV while CDR2 is YYDKDF.

Following the manufacturer's recommendations, the immunoSEQ kit was used to generate TCR beta libraries from genomic DNA. To prepare the libraries, a first multiplex PCR with proprietary primers was run, followed by a second PCR that added unique barcodes, and a bead cleanup was done after each round. A kit-provided positive control reaction and a negative control reaction were included in every sample batch. The final libraries underwent checking on an Agilent 4200 TapeStation D1000 ScreenTape, volumetric pooling, and quantification by qPCR. Sequencing ran on an Illumina NextSeq500 with a MidOutput 150-cycle cartridge, using 156 Read1 and 15 Index1 cycles with kit custom primers. The pooled library was loaded at 1.0 pM with a roughly 20% PhiX control spike-in. The source study handled its data this way. Vendor-processed data were analyzed in R, with a clonotype defined as all T cells sharing the same CDR3 nucleotide sequence. In the clone abundance analyses, frequencies in each sample were normalized to that sample's 10,000 most abundant clones. Before analysis, public T cell clones were removed, and these numbered fewer than six per sample on average. An abundance difference of at least 32-fold between compartments was the criterion for calling clonotypes tumor-enriched or baseline blood-enriched. Clonotypes expanded or contracted between blood time points were identified with a beta-binomial differential abundance model. Tumor-blood repertoire similarity was measured with the Baroni-Urbani and Buser coefficient, and groups were compared using two-tailed Wilcoxon tests in R. Not all clones reach the TCRdb copy of this immuneACCESS table, which keeps in-frame sequences only. Checked studies attribute under half of the gap to unresolved V genes and leave the rest unexplained. The V and J calls and clone size were taken over from that table, and D and trimming were inferred from the DNA. This sample is represented by roughly 86,000 clones; around four fifths of them were singletons. 9.4% of the sample comes from the top ten.

Note on this clone: There is no known antigen for this receptor. Within one base of it there is no much larger clone, and no base qualities were kept.

This TCR derives from a man aged 50 or older with renal cell carcinoma. Here the chain combines TRBV15 and TRBJ2-4; the junction holds 15 bases that match TRBD2. The sequences come from blood, collected from a patient whose treatment included radiotherapy and nephrectomy. The CDR3 protein is CATSRAGLAGGMAKNIQYF. The nucleotides are TGTGCCACCAGCAGAGCGGGACTAGCGGGAGGAATGGCCAAAAACATTCAGTACTTC.